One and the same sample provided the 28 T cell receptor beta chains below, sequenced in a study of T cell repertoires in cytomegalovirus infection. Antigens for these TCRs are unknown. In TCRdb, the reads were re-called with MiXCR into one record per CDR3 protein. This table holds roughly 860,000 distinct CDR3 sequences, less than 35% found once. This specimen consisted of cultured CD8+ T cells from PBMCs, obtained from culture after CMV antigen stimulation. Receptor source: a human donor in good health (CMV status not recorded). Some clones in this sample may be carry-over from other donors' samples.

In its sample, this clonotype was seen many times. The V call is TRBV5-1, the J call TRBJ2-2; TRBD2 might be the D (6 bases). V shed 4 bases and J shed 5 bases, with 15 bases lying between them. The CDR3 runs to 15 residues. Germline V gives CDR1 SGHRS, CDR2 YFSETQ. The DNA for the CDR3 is TGCGCCAGCAGCCTCCGACTAGTGGTGACCGGGGAGCTGTTTTTT. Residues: CASSLRLVVTGELFF.

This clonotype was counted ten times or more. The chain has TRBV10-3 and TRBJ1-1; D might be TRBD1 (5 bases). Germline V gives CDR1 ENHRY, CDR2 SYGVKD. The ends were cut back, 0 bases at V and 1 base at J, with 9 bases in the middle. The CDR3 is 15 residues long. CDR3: CAISESGGANTEAFF. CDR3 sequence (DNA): TGTGCCATCAGTGAGTCGGGGGGAGCGAACACTGAAGCTTTCTTT.

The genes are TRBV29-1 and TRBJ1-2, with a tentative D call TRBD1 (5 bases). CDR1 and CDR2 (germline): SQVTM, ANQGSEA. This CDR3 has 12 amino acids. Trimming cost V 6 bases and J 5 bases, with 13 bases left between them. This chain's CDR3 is CSVRQREYGYTF. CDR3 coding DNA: TGCAGCGTCCGACAGCGAGAGTATGGCTACACCTTC.

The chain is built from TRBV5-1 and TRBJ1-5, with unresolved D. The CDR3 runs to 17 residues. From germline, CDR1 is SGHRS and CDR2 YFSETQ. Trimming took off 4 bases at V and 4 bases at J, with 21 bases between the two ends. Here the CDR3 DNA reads TGCGCCAGCAGCCCAGACACGGCTCACGTGGGGAATCAGCCCCAGCATTTT. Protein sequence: CASSPDTAHVGNQPQHF.

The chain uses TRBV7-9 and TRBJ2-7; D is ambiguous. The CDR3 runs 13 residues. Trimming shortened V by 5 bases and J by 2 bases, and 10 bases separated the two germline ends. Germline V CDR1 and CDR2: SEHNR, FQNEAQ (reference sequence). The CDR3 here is CASSPRATYEQYF. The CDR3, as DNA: TGTGCCAGCAGCCCCCGGGCCACCTACGAGCAGTACTTC.

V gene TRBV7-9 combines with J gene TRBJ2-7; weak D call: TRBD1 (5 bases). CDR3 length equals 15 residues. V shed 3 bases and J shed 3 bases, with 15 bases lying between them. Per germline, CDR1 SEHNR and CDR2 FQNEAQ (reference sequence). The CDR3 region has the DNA TGTGCCAGCAGCTTCCCGACAGCCACCAACTACGAGCAGTACTTC. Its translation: CASSFPTATNYEQYF.

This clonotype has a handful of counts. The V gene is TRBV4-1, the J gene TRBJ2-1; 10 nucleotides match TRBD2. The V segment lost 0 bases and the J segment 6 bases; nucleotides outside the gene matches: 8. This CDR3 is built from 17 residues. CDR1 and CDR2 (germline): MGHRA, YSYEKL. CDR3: CASSQDLPAGGLNEQFF. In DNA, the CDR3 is TGCGCCAGCAGCCAAGATTTGCCAGCGGGGGGGCTCAATGAGCAGTTCTTC.

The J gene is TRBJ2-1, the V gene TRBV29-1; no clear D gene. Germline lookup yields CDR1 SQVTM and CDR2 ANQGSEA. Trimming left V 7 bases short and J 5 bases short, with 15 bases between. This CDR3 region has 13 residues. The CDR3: CSGFGAPNNEQFF. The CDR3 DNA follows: TGCAGCGGATTTGGTGCCCCAAACAATGAGCAGTTCTTC.

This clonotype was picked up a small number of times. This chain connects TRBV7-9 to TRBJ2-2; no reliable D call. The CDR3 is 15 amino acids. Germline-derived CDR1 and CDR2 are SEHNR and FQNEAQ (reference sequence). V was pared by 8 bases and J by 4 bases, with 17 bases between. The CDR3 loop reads CASWEEEYATGELFF. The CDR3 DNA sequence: TGTGCCAGCTGGGAAGAGGAATACGCCACCGGGGAGCTGTTTTTT.

The CDR3 region is CASSGYQGSNEQYV. The CDR3 DNA reads TGTGCCAGCAGTGGATACCAGGGATCCAACGAGCAGTACGTC. The V call is TRBV6-1, the J call TRBJ2-7; tentatively, D is TRBD1 (5 bases). Germline values: CDR1 MNHNS, CDR2 SASEGT. V lost 4 bases and J lost 5, with 15 bases in between. The CDR3 runs to 14 residues.

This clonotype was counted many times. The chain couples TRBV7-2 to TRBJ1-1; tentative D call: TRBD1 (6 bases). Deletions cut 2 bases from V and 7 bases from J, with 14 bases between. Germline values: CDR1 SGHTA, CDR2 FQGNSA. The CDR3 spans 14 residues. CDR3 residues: CASSLNAVQGEAFF. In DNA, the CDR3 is TGTGCCAGCAGCTTAAACGCGGTACAGGGTGAAGCTTTCTTT.

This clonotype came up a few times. The CDR3 DNA is TGTGCCAGCAGTTTTGGGTATACGCAGTATTTT. Amino acid sequence: CASSFGYTQYF. This rearrangement joins TRBV27 to TRBJ2-3; D call uncertain. The CDR3 sequence is 11 residues long. Trimming stripped 3 bases from V and 7 bases from J, with 5 bases between. CDR1 is MNHEY, CDR2 SMNVEV, per germline (reference sequence).

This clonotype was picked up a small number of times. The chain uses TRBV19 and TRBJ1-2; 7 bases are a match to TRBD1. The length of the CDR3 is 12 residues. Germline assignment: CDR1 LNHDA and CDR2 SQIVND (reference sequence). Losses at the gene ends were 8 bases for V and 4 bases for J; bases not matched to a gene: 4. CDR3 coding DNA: TGTGCCAGTTTCTCAGGGGGCTATGGCTACACCTTC. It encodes CASFSGGYGYTF.

CDR3 sequence: CASSLVQGGYNEQFF. CDR3 DNA: TGTGCCAGCAGTTTAGTCCAGGGGGGGTACAATGAGCAGTTCTTC. The chain recombines TRBV27 with TRBJ2-1; D assignment may be TRBD1 or TRBD2 (7 bases each). The CDR3 has 15 residues. Germline V gives CDR1 MNHEY, CDR2 SMNVEV (reference sequence). V was shortened by 2 bases and J by 4 bases, with 12 bases between the two germline ends.

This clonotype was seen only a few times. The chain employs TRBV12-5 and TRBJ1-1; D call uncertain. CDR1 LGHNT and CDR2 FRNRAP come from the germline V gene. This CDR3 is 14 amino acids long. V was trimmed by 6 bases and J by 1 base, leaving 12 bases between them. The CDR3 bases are TGTGCTAGTGGCCCCTCGACCCAGAACACTGAAGCTTTCTTT. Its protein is CASGPSTQNTEAFF.

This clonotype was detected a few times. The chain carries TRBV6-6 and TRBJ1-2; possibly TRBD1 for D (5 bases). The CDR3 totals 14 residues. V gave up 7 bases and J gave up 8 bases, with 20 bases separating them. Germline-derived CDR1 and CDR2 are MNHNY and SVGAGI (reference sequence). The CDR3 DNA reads TGTGCCAGCAACGGGGGGGGAGCCTCCAACGGCTACACCTTC. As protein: CASNGGGASNGYTF.

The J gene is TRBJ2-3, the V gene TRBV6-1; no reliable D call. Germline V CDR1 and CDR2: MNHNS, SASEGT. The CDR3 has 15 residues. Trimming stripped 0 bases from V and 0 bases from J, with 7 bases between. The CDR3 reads CASSEARFSTDTQYF. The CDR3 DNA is TGTGCCAGCAGTGAAGCGCGCTTTAGCACAGATACGCAGTATTTT.

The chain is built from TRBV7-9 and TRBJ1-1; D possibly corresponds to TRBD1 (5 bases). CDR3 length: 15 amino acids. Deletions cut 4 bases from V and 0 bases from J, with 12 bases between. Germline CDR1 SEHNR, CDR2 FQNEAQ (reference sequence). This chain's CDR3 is CASSSMGRLNTEAFF. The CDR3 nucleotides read TGTGCCAGCAGCTCGATGGGGCGGCTGAACACTGAAGCTTTCTTT. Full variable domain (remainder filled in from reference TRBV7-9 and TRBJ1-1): DTGVSQNPRHKITKRGQNVTFRCDPISEHNRLYWYRQTLGQGPEFLTYFQNEAQLEKSRLLSDRFSAERPKGSFSTLEIQRTEQGDSAMYLCASSSMGRLNTEAFFGQGTRLTVV.

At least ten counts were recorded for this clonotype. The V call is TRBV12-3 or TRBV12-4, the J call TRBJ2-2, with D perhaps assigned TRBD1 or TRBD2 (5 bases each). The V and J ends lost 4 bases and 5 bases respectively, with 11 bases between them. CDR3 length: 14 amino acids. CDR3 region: CASSWLGETGELFF. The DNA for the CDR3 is TGTGCCAGCAGTTGGTTGGGGGAGACCGGGGAGCTGTTTTTT.

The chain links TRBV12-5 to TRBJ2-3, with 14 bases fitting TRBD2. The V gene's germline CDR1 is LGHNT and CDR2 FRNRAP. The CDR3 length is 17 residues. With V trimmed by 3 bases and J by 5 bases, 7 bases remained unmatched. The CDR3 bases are TGTGCTAGTGGTTTTCCGACTAGCGGGGGGGCTGGAGATACGCAGTATTTT. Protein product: CASGFPTSGGAGDTQYF.

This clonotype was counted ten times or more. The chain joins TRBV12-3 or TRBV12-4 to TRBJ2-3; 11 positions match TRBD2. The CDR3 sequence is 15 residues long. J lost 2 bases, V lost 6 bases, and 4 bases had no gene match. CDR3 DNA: TGTGCCAGCAGAATAGCGGGGGGGCACACAGATACGCAGTATTTT. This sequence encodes CASRIAGGHTDTQYF.

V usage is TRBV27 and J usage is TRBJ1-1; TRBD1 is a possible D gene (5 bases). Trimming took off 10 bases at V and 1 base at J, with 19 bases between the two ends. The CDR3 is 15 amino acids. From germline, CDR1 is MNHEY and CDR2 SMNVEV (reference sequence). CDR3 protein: CANRSEGQGNTEAFF. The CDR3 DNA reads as TGTGCCAACAGGTCCGAAGGCCAGGGGAACACTGAAGCTTTCTTT.

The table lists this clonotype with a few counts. The CDR3 sequence is CASSPWTATGELFF. The CDR3 coding sequence is TGTGCCAGCAGTCCCTGGACAGCCACCGGGGAGCTGTTTTTT. The chain couples TRBV6-8 to TRBJ2-2; weak D call: TRBD1 (6 bases). Germline V CDR1 and CDR2: MNHGY, SAAAGT. V was cut by 5 bases and J by 4 bases, with 11 bases left in between. The CDR3 totals 14 residues.

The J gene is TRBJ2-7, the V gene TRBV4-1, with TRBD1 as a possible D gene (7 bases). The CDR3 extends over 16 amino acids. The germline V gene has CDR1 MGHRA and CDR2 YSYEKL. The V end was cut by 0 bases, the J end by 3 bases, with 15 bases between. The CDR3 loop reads CASSQDGGGGGYEQYF. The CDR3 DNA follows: TGCGCCAGCAGCCAAGATGGAGGGGGCGGAGGCTACGAGCAGTACTTC.

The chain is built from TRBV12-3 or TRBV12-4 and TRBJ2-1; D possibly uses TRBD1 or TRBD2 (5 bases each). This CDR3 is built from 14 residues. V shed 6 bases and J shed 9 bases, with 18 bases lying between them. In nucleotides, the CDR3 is TGTGCCAGCAGGCCACGGGACCAAGACTTTGAGCAGTTCTTC. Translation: CASRPRDQDFEQFF.

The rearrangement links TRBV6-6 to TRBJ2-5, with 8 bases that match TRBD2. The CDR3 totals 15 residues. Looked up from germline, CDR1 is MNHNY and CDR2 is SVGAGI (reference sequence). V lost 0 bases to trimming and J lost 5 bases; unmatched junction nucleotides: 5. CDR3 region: CASSYSKRGTETQYF. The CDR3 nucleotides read TGTGCCAGCAGTTACTCCAAGCGGGGGACTGAGACCCAGTACTTC.

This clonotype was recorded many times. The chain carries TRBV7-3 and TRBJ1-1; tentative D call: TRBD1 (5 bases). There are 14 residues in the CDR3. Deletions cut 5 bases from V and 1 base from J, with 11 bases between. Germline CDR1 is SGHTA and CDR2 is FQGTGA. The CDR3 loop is CASSLKQENTEAFF. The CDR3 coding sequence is TGTGCCAGCAGCCTAAAACAGGAGAACACTGAAGCTTTCTTT.

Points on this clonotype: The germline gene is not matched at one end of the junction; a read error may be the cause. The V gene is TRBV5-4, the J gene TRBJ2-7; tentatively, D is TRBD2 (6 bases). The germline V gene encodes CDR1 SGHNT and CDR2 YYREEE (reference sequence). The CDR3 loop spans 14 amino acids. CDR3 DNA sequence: TGTGTCAGCAGCTGTCAGGGACTCTCCTACGAGCAGTACTTC. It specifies CVSSCQGLSYEQYF.